This T cell receptor beta chain was obtained from a study of tumor-infiltrating lymphocytes in primary liver carcinoma. At the level of the study: Samples returned roughly 3.65 to 7.13 million productive TCRbeta reads, a yield that was similar across tissue types.

The CDR3 length is 16 residues. The germline gives CDR1 SEHNR, CDR2 FQNEAQ (reference sequence). Losses at the gene ends were 5 bases for V and 0 bases for J; bases not matched to a gene: 7. From about 0.45 ug total RNA, TCR beta cDNA was generated with a primer in the constant region. Modified slightly, ARM-PCR produced TCR beta libraries over three nested multiplex PCR rounds. PCR rounds one and two used TRBV1-TRBV30 forward primers with a C-beta reverse primer for approximately 10 cycles each. Using its own MiXCR run on the multiplex PCR reads, TCRdb lists one record per CDR3 protein. The sample has about 300,000 distinct CDR3 sequences; about 60% are singletons. Germline DNA was extracted alongside blood RNA, which was obtained from unsorted whole blood. This clonotype showed up just once.

The source of this sequence is a man aged 35-49 years with primary liver carcinoma and hepatitis B virus infection. The specimen was peripheral blood. The chain links TRBV7-9 to TRBJ1-5; 7 bases are a match to TRBD1. The CDR3 protein is CASSPGQEDSNQPQHF. DNA for the CDR3: TGTGCCAGCAGCCCCGGACAGGAAGATAGCAATCAGCCCCAGCATTTT.